This record looks at one T cell receptor beta chain sequence and its context. Methods used by the authors: Amplification of reference gene primers provided the estimated nucleated cell counts. TCRdb's copy holds only in-frame clones and misses some; the assay was immunoSEQ multiplex PCR. That table supplies the V and J calls and clone size; D and trimming were determined from the DNA. Of just over 95,000 clones listed, approximately 90% are singletons. The data stem from a study of blood T cell repertoires in COVID-19. Study in general: Sites in the United States, Italy and Spain provided acute and convalescent COVID-19 samples. Sources were T cells, B-cell-depleted T cells, or PBMCs; the material itself was cDNA or gDNA.

The V gene's germline CDR1 is LNHDA and CDR2 SQIVND (reference sequence). This CDR3 has 14 amino acids. V was pared by 5 bases and J by 4 bases, with 3 bases of the junction left unmatched. This clonotype was obtained from a man aged 45-65 years with acute or convalescent COVID-19. The chain couples TRBV19 to TRBJ1-5; TRBD1 agrees at 9 bases. Sequenced material: peripheral blood. CDR3 region: CASSGTGNNQPQHF. The CDR3 DNA follows: TGTGCCAGTAGTGGGACAGGGAATAATCAGCCCCAGCATTTT.